The 4 T cell receptor beta chains presented below share a single source sample, sequenced in a study of PD-L1 blockade in urothelial cancer. Time point of the sample: pretreatment peripheral blood. Only in-frame clones appear in the TCRdb table, and some are missing; sequencing was by immunoSEQ multiplex PCR. The sample consists of some 89,000 clones, approximately 87% of them appearing once. The sample here was PBMCs, taken around atezolizumab (anti-PD-L1) treatment. The receptors were sampled from a man aged 55 to 70 with urothelial cancer.

This chain links TRBV9 with TRBJ1-1; maybe TRBD1 (6 bases). CDR1 and CDR2 from the germline V gene are SGDLS and YYNGEE. Trimming took off 4 bases at V and 1 base at J, with 23 bases between the two ends. CDR3 length: 18 amino acids. CDR3 residues: CASSRGGGLFSKNTEAFF. The CDR3 nucleotides are TGTGCCAGCAGCCGAGGGGGGGGCCTTTTTAGTAAGAACACTGAAGCTTTCTTT.

This chain connects TRBV11-1 to TRBJ2-7, with a possible D match to TRBD1 (6 bases). The CDR3 runs 15 residues. Germline CDR1 SGHAT, CDR2 FQDESV (reference sequence). Trimming left V 1 base short and J 1 base short, with 11 bases between. The CDR3 loop reads CASSLVPRGSYEQYF. In DNA, the CDR3 is TGTGCCAGCAGCTTAGTGCCCAGGGGATCCTACGAGCAGTACTTC.

The chain recombines TRBV7-2 with TRBJ2-2, with TRBD1 matching over 9 bases. V shed 1 base, J shed 8 bases, and the junction held 2 bases outside the gene matches. The germline V gene has CDR1 SGHTA and CDR2 FQGNSA. CDR3 length: 14 amino acids. Here the CDR3 DNA reads TGTGCCAGCAGCTTAGGGGACAGGGTGGGGGAGCTGTTTTTT. This translates into CASSLGDRVGELFF.

The CDR3, as DNA: TGTGCCAGCAGGGGGACTAGTTTTCGGTACGAGCAGTACTTC. The encoded protein is CASRGTSFRYEQYF. The chain has TRBV6-1 and TRBJ2-7; 8 bases line up with TRBD2. The junction had 8 bases not matched to a gene; V was cut back by 6 bases and J by 4 bases. The germline V gene has CDR1 MNHNS and CDR2 SASEGT. The CDR3 is 14 amino acids.